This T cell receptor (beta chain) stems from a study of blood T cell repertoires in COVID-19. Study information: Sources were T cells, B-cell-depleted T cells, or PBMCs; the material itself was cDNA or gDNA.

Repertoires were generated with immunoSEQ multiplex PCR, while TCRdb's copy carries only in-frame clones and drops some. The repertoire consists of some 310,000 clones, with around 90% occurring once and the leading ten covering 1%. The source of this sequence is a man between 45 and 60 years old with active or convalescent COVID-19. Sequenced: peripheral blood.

The CDR3 DNA sequence: TGTGCCAGCAGTTCCCCTCCGAGGGCGGGCTACACCTTC. It yields the protein CASSSPPRAGYTF. The J gene is TRBJ1-2, the V gene TRBV12-3 or TRBV12-4, with unresolved D. V lost 4 bases to trimming and J lost 8 bases, with 14 bases between them. This CDR3 comprises 13 residues.